The entry that follows covers one T cell receptor (beta chain) sequence. Its antigen is still unknown. The PCR employed 60 Vbeta primers together with 13 Jbeta primers. Only in-frame clones appear in the TCRdb table, and some are missing; sequencing was by immunoSEQ multiplex PCR. The repertoire has under 150,000 clones, approximately 68% of them found once; the top ten carry roughly 1.6%. This CDR3 comprises 12 residues. The ends lost 8 bases at V and 4 bases at J; junction bases unmatched: 1. Germline-derived CDR1 and CDR2 are SNHLY and FYNNEI. The data derive from a study of cytomegalovirus exposure and HLA in healthy donors. Study-level results: Later on, an analysis showed TCR association rates differing by HLA locus, with DRB1 the most and HLA-C the fewest. Both high specificity and high sensitivity reportedly marked the classifier's diagnosis of cytomegalovirus status. Sequence variants that were highly shared formed a cluster that was likely a sequencing artifact.

Healthy bone marrow donors made up the cohort. Sample: PBMCs. The chain links TRBV2 to TRBJ1-2; 10 positions match TRBD1. This receptor was taken from a man under 40 in good health and CMV-seropositive. Here the CDR3 DNA reads TGTGCCAGCCGGGACAGGGGCTATGGCTACACCTTC. Encoded protein: CASRDRGYGYTF.